This TCR beta chain is from a study of metastatic and nonmetastatic thyroid tumors. Overall study: The study looked at repertoires side by side in blood and in tumor or nodule tissue from malignant and benign thyroid patients.

TCRdb redid the clone calls on the PCR reads using MiXCR. The sample has about 20,000 clones, approximately 37% seen once. The entire patient cohort was treatment-naive prior to thyroid surgery. V was clipped by 5 bases and J by 3 bases; unmatched bases: 6. The CDR3 loop spans 15 amino acids. Germline V CDR1 and CDR2: MNHEY, SMNVEV (reference sequence). The origin of this receptor is a female donor with papillary thyroid cancer or a benign thyroid nodule (not recorded which). Some clones in this sample may be carry-over from other donors' samples. Sample: tumor tissue. The chain links TRBV27 to TRBJ1-1, with 10 bases that match TRBD1. The CDR3 loop reads CASSPRTGGDTEAFF. As DNA, the CDR3 is TGTGCCAGCAGTCCAAGGACAGGGGGAGACACTGAAGCTTTCTTT.